This T cell receptor (beta chain) was captured in a study of beta chain features in type 1 diabetes. Study background: Patient and healthy donor groups were alike in age, gender and cell yields. Study findings and constraints: A moderate, significant TCRB CDR3 shortening appeared in type 1 diabetes across four CD4+ subsets.

V gave up 2 bases and J gave up 4 bases, with 12 bases separating them. The CDR3 spans 15 residues. The germline V gene encodes CDR1 SEHNR and CDR2 FQNEAQ (reference sequence). Cells sorted by CD45RO/CCR7/CD25/CD127/CD95/CD27 comprised CD4+ naive, central memory, regulatory and stem cell-like memory cells. Comments on this clone: Its matching antigen is unknown.

Expressed TCRB transcripts got sequenced, as all isolated RNA was reverse transcribed. Using immunoSEQ multiplex PCR, the repertoire was profiled, and TCRdb retains in-frame clones only, with some absent. The profile shows about 240,000 clones, 27% of them singletons. The source material was central memory CD4+ T cells from blood. The V and J genes are TRBV7-9 and TRBJ2-1, with D possibly being TRBD2 (6 bases). This sequence originates from a man aged 25-40 years in good health. The CDR3 coding sequence is TGTGCCAGCAGCTTATTGCGGGACCAGTACAATGAGCAGTTCTTC. It yields the protein CASSLLRDQYNEQFF.